This TCR beta chain was sequenced for a study of vaccination effects on CD4 cells after COVID-19 (dated by TCRdb to between 2021 and 2022). Some background on the complete study: To identify antigen-specific CD4+ T cell clonotypes by their expansion, the ViraFEST assay first stimulated PBMC with viral peptide pools and then applied TCR sequencing. Across the study, the median time from the second dose to post-vaccine sampling was 72 days (range 14 to 241). Each well held two million PBMC cultured in IMDM containing approximately 5.2% human AB serum, roughly 10 IU/ml IL-2 and gentamicin, along with around 9.4 ug/ml peptides. The study compared SARS-CoV-2 spike-specific CD4+ TCR repertoires before and after mRNA vaccination in COVID-19 convalescent patients and infection-naive vaccine recipients. A total of 10 COVID-19 convalescent patients and several SARS-CoV-2-naive healthy vaccine recipients were included in the full study. Cultures from other donors in the study were sequenced using the Oncomine TCR Beta short-read assay on an Illumina iSeq 100. Study-wide findings and limitations: The study was limited by a small number of convalescent patients and lacked early post-infection timepoints. In healthy vaccine recipients, vaccine-induced clones were almost all SARS-CoV-2 mono-reactive, with only 1 of 255 being cross-reactive with common cold coronaviruses. Clones induced by infection and clones induced by vaccination both contracted markedly at late timepoints after vaccination, which fits with T cell responses waning over time.

The library was built by means of the immunoSEQ multiplex PCR assay. DNA from the cultured and isolated CD4+ T cells underwent TCR beta CDR3 sequencing. In the paper's pipeline: The analysis removed non-productive TCR sequences, trimmed reads to the CDR3 region, and retained only CDR3s that were 7 or more amino acids long. The MANAFEST web app was used to identify antigen-specific clonotypes by comparing expansion in peptide wells with expansion in reference cultures. For clones to be considered positive, expansion at FDR<0.05 versus reference and all other wells, an odds ratio above 5, and a frequency above 0.1% in two replicate wells were required. A clonotype was called cross-reactive if it was significantly expanded both in SARS-CoV-2 spike wells and in at least one common cold coronavirus spike condition. Levenshtein distance calculated with the stringdist R package was used to assess CDR3 similarity, and unrooted trees were constructed with ape in R 3.6.1. TCRdb's version of the immuneACCESS table is confined to in-frame rearrangements and falls short of the full clone set. An unresolved V gene accounts for under half of the shortfall where checked; the remainder is of unknown origin. D and trimming come from the DNA, and the V and J calls and clone size come from that table. This sample lists about 40,000 clones; around 66% were detected once. The ten largest clones represent less than 9.5% of the sample.

Taken from the germline V gene, the CDR1 and CDR2 loops are KGHDR and SFDVKD. Counted from cysteine to phenylalanine, this CDR3 has 16 amino acids. Just CDR3 DNA is preserved here, 48 bases in frame from base 1. The junction shows trimming of 0 bases on V and 7 bases on J, plus 15 bases between the germline ends. After about 9 days of culture, CD4+ T cells were isolated with the EasySep CD4+ T cell isolation kit. Two doses of either the BNT162b2 or the mRNA-1273 mRNA SARS-CoV-2 vaccine were administered to participants. The absence of prior SARS-CoV-2 infection in healthy vaccine recipients was confirmed by negative nucleocapsid antibodies before and after vaccination. On days 3 and 7, half of the culture medium was replaced with fresh IL-2-containing medium. Unless noted otherwise, every peptide stimulation condition was cultured in triplicate wells. Using Ficoll-Paque Plus gradient centrifugation, PBMC were separated from whole blood and then either used fresh or cryopreserved at -140C. The QIAamp micro DNA kit was used to extract genomic DNA from the cultured CD4+ T cells.

In its sample, this clone was seen a few times. Its specific antigen is unknown. One base away there is no much larger clone; base qualities are not given. The specimen was CD4+ T cells from PBMCs cultured without peptide, collected after COVID-19 vaccination. Recombination linked TRBV24-1 to TRBJ1-5; the D gene identity is not certain. The receptor comes from a human donor who received a COVID-19 vaccine. In nucleotides, the sequence is TGTGCCACCAGTGATTTGATAGGGCCCCCCGGCCAGCCCCAGCATTTT. Its product reads: CATSDLIGPPGQPQHF.